The table lists the clone carrying this T cell receptor beta chain with a few counts. Its specificity is unknown. The sample originates from a study of T cells in Graves' hyperthyroidism and ophthalmopathy. Notes on the study in general: The model's output predicted ophthalmopathy at a median of around 7 months prior to onset. Expanded thyroid clonotypes (above 0.001) were mostly also found in blood.

From germline, CDR1 is MDHEN and CDR2 SYDVKM. After removal of 7 bases from V and 1 base from J, the junction contained 8 bases not matched to a gene. The CDR3 consists of 16 residues. Amplified regions were TCR beta CDR3 sequences from RNA transcripts. The HTBI set primed first-round TCR CDR3 RT-PCR. TCRdb redid the calling of the multiplex PCR reads with MiXCR, one entry per CDR3 protein. The sample holds some 400,000 distinct CDR3 sequences; roughly 13% are singletons and the top ten take about a fifth. The patients, who ranged from 18 to 65 in age, presented with newly diagnosed hyperthyroidism lasting under 2 months. The blood sample was taken at first hyperthyroidism diagnosis, before any ophthalmopathy symptoms.

Sequenced material: blood. The receptor was isolated from a man younger than 45 with Graves' hyperthyroidism that later progressed to Graves' ophthalmopathy. The chain employs TRBV28 and TRBJ2-2; 8 nucleotides line up with TRBD1. The DNA for the CDR3 is TGTGCCAGCAAATCCCAGGGGGCAGGGAACACCGGGGAGCTGTTTTTT. It is translated as CASKSQGAGNTGELFF.